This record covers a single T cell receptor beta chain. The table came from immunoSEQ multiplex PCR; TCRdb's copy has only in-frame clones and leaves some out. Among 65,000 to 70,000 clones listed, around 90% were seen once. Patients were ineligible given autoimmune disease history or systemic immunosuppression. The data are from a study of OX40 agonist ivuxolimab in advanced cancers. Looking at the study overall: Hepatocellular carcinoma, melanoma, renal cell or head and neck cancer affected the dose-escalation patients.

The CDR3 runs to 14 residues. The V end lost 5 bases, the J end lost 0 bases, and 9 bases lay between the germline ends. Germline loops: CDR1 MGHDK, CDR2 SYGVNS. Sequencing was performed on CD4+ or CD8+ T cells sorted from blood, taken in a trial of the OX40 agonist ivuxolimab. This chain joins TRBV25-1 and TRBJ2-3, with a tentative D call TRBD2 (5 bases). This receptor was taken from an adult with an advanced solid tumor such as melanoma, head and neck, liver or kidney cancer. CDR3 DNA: TGTGCCAGCAGTCGGGGTGGGAGCACAGATACGCAGTATTTT. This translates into CASSRGGSTDTQYF.